This passage covers 20 T cell receptor beta chains from one sample sequenced in a study of chemoradiotherapy in HPV16-positive cancers. Clones were read by immunoSEQ multiplex PCR, and TCRdb kept only the in-frame ones, dropping some. The table records approximately 10,000 clones, 78% of them present only once. Sampling was carried out from a patient who underwent chemoradiotherapy. The receptors stem from a human donor with HPV-associated anogenital cancer.

The rearrangement links TRBV2 to TRBJ1-2; 9 nucleotides align to TRBD1. The ends lost 5 bases at V and 3 bases at J; junction bases unmatched: 4. The CDR3 runs 14 residues. Germline V gene data show CDR1 as SNHLY and CDR2 as FYNNEI. The DNA for the CDR3 is TGTGCCAGCAGTTCCGGGACAGGGTACTATGGCTACACCTTC. It specifies CASSSGTGYYGYTF.

This clone has only a few counts. The chain links TRBV6-5 to TRBJ1-2, with D tentatively TRBD1 (6 bases). Germline CDR1 MNHEY, CDR2 SVGAGI. Trimming left V 4 bases short and J 2 bases short, with 8 bases between. The CDR3 covers 13 residues. CDR3 region: CASSSTGNYGYTF. The CDR3 bases are TGTGCCAGCAGTTCGACAGGAAACTATGGCTACACCTTC.

This rearrangement joins TRBV2 to TRBJ1-5; unclear D gene. The CDR3 covers 13 residues. Germline loops: CDR1 SNHLY, CDR2 FYNNEI. V was pared by 5 bases and J by 4 bases, with 9 bases between. DNA for the CDR3: TGTGCCAGCAGTAGGGCCGTTAATCAGCCCCAGCATTTT. Protein sequence: CASSRAVNQPQHF.

The chain joins TRBV5-5 to TRBJ2-7; D is perhaps TRBD1 or TRBD2 (7 bases each). The CDR3 is 14 residues long. CDR1 and CDR2 (germline): SGHKS, YYEKEE (reference sequence). Trimming pared 0 bases from V and 3 bases from J, leaving 10 bases between. The CDR3 reads CASSLAGGVYEQYF. CDR3 DNA: TGTGCCAGCAGCTTGGCAGGGGGGGTCTACGAGCAGTACTTC. Together with reference TRBV5-5 and TRBJ2-7, the CDR3 gives the full variable domain: DAGVTQSPTHLIKTRGQQVTLRCSPISGHKSVSWYQQVLGQGPQFIFQYYEKEERGRGNFPDRFSARQFPNYSSELNVNALLLGDSALYLCASSLAGGVYEQYFGPGTRLTVT.

CDR3 in amino acids: CASSLAGENNQPQHF. Written as DNA, the CDR3 is TGCGCCAGCAGCTTGGCCGGGGAGAACAATCAGCCCCAGCATTTT. This chain joins TRBV5-1 and TRBJ1-5, with D unclear. Trimming shortened V by 0 bases and J by 3 bases, and 10 bases separated the two germline ends. CDR1 and CDR2 (germline): SGHRS, YFSETQ. CDR3 length equals 15 residues.

The rearrangement uses TRBV2 and TRBJ1-1; D is unresolved. Germline V gene data show CDR1 as SNHLY and CDR2 as FYNNEI. With 4 bases removed from V and 5 bases from J, the gap between germline ends came to 11 bases. This CDR3 has 13 amino acids. The CDR3 nucleotides read TGTGCCAGCAGTGGGGCGATGGGAACTGAAGCTTTCTTT. It translates to CASSGAMGTEAFF. The full variable domain, in which reference TRBV2 and TRBJ1-1 provide the parts outside the CDR3, is EPEVTQTPSHQVTQMGQEVILRCVPISNHLYFYWYRQILGQKVEFLVSFYNNEISEKSEIFDDQFSVERPDGSNFTLKIRSTKLEDSAMYFCASSGAMGTEAFFGQGTRLTVV.

The CDR3, as DNA: TGTGCCAGCGAAGGGGGCAGGGGCTTCACCGGGGGAGGCTACACCTTC. Translation gives CASEGGRGFTGGGYTF. J is TRBJ1-2 and V is TRBV28, with TRBD1 matching 7 bases. Germline loops: CDR1 MDHEN, CDR2 SYDVKM. This CDR3 comprises 16 residues. V lost 8 bases to trimming and J lost 8 bases; unmatched junction nucleotides: 20.

The chain recombines TRBV4-2 with TRBJ2-5; D uncertain. CDR1 is LGHNA and CDR2 is YNFKEQ in the germline V gene. The length of the CDR3 is 14 residues. V lost 1 base and J 4 bases, leaving 10 bases between the germline ends. The CDR3 DNA follows: TGTGCCAGCAGCCAAGGCATCGGCGGAGAGACCCAGTACTTC. It translates to CASSQGIGGETQYF.

The V and J genes are TRBV30 and TRBJ1-2, with TRBD1 as a possible D gene (6 bases). Germline loops: CDR1 GTSNPN, CDR2 SVGIG (reference sequence). This CDR3 contains 13 residues. Trimming took off 0 bases at V and 7 bases at J, with 12 bases between the two ends. CDR3 in amino acids: CAWSVSRGSGYTF. CDR3 nucleotides: TGTGCCTGGAGTGTTTCCAGGGGCAGTGGCTACACCTTC.

The chain joins TRBV6-6 to TRBJ1-1, with a possible D match to TRBD1 (5 bases). CDR3 length: 15 amino acids. Germline assignment: CDR1 MNHNY and CDR2 SVGAGI (reference sequence). V was shortened by 2 bases and J by 0 bases, with 10 bases between the two germline ends. The CDR3 spells CASSYGGPMNTEAFF. CDR3 sequence (DNA): TGTGCCAGCAGTTACGGGGGTCCTATGAACACTGAAGCTTTCTTT.

This chain uses TRBV20-1 with TRBJ1-2; D is ambiguous. Germline CDR1 and CDR2: DFQATT and SNEGSKA (reference sequence). CDR3 length equals 11 residues. V was cut by 5 bases and J by 5 bases, with 9 bases left in between. The CDR3 nucleotides read TGCAGTGCTGTCACACCGTATGGCTACACCTTC. Its translation: CSAVTPYGYTF.

This sequence joins TRBV6-5 and TRBJ2-3; 8 bases agree with TRBD2. Germline lookup yields CDR1 MNHEY and CDR2 SVGAGI. With 2 bases clipped from V and 6 bases from J, the junction kept 10 bases outside the gene matches. This CDR3 contains 16 residues. CDR3 region: CASSYPGGTSGDTQYF. DNA of the CDR3: TGTGCCAGCAGTTACCCGGGGGGGACCTCCGGTGATACGCAGTATTTT.

This clone was observed a single time. V and J are TRBV7-2 and TRBJ2-2; 8 nucleotides line up with TRBD2. Germline values: CDR1 SGHTA, CDR2 FQGNSA. J lost 4 bases, V lost 8 bases, and 9 bases had no gene match. The CDR3 consists of 15 residues. As DNA, the CDR3 is TGTGCCAGCTCCCTCGGGGGGGCGTCCACCGGGGAGCTGTTTTTT. Residues: CASSLGGASTGELFF.

The CDR3 DNA follows: TGTGCCAGCAGCTTAGGCGAGACCACAGATACGCAGTATTTT. This encodes CASSLGETTDTQYF. This chain joins TRBV7-9 and TRBJ2-3; D unclear. The CDR3 loop spans 14 amino acids. V was clipped by 1 base and J by 2 bases, with 7 bases between them. Germline lookup yields CDR1 SEHNR and CDR2 FQNEAQ (reference sequence).

This clone appeared once. The chain carries TRBV7-8 and TRBJ2-7; TRBD2 matches 12 bases. The CDR3 runs 16 residues. Losses at the gene ends were 4 bases for V and 0 bases for J; bases not matched to a gene: 4. The germline V gene encodes CDR1 SGHVS and CDR2 FQNEAQ. CDR3 sequence (DNA): TGTGCCAGCAGCTCCGGACTAGCGGGGAACTCCTACGAGCAGTACTTC. Protein sequence: CASSSGLAGNSYEQYF.

The chain couples TRBV11-3 to TRBJ1-1; D is uncertain. Looked up from germline, CDR1 is SGHNT and CDR2 is YENEEA. Trimming removed 5 bases at V and 11 bases at J, with 18 bases between. The CDR3 has 13 amino acids. The CDR3 DNA is TGTGCCAGCAGCCGAGTCTCCCGGAGCGATGCTTTCTTT. Translating it yields CASSRVSRSDAFF.

This clone was seen more than once but under ten times. This chain links TRBV7-3 with TRBJ2-3; tentatively, D is TRBD1 or TRBD2 (6 bases each). The CDR3 has 15 amino acids. Trimming left V 5 bases short and J 3 bases short, with 15 bases between. The germline V gene has CDR1 SGHTA and CDR2 FQGTGA. The CDR3 is CASSPISGATDTQYF. CDR3 in DNA: TGTGCCAGCAGCCCGATCTCGGGGGCTACAGATACGCAGTATTTT.

The rearrangement joins TRBV9 to TRBJ1-1; D call uncertain. CDR1 is SGDLS and CDR2 is YYNGEE in the germline V gene. The CDR3 runs to 13 residues. V lost 3 bases to trimming and J lost 3 bases, with 9 bases between them. The CDR3 DNA reads TGTGCCAGCAGCGCCGGCGATGACACTGAAGCTTTCTTT. Encoded protein: CASSAGDDTEAFF.

J is TRBJ2-7 and V is TRBV30; D uncertain. The CDR3 covers 12 residues. Trimming took off 5 bases at V and 8 bases at J, with 16 bases between the two ends. Germline assignment: CDR1 GTSNPN and CDR2 SVGIG (reference sequence). As DNA, the CDR3 is TGTGCCTGGGAAGGGATGGACCCCCAGCAGTACTTC. Encoded protein: CAWEGMDPQQYF.

J is TRBJ2-3 and V is TRBV9; maybe TRBD2 (6 bases). Germline assignment: CDR1 SGDLS and CDR2 YYNGEE. The CDR3 runs to 16 residues. The V end lost 3 bases, the J end lost 0 bases, and 14 bases lay between the germline ends. Here the CDR3 reads CASSGVGGTSTDTQYF. The DNA for the CDR3 is TGTGCCAGCAGCGGCGTGGGGGGAACTAGCACAGATACGCAGTATTTT.